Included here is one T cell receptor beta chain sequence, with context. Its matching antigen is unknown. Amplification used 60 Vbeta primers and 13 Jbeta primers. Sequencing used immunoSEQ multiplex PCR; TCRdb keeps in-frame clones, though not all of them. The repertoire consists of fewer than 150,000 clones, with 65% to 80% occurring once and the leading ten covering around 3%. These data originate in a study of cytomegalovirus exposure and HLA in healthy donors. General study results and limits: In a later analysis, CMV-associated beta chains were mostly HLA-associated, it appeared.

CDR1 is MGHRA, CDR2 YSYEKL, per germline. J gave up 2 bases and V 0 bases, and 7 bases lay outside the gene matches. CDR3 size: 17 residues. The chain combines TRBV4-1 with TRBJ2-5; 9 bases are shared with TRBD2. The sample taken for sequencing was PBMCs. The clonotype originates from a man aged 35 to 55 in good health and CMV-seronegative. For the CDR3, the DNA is TGCGCCAGCAGCCAAGATCTGGGGCGGGGGGGACAAGAGACCCAGTACTTC. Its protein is CASSQDLGRGGQETQYF.